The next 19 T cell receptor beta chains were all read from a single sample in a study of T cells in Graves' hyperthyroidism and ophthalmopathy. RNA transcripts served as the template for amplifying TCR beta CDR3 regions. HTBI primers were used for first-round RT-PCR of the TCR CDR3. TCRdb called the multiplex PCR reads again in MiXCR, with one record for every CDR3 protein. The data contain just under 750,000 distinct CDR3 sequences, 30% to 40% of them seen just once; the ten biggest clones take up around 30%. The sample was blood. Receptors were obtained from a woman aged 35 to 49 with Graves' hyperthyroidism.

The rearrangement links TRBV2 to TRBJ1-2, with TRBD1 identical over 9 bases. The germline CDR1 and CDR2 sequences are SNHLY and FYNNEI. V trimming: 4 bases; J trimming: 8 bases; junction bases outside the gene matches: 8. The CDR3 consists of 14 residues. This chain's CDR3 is CASSGTGVISGYTF. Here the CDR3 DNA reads TGTGCCAGCAGTGGGACAGGGGTGATTTCGGGCTACACCTTC.

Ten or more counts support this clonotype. The CDR3 sequence: CASTLVTKGNQPQHF. The CDR3 nucleotides are TGTGCCAGTACCCTGGTGACAAAGGGAAATCAGCCCCAGCATTTT. J is TRBJ1-5 and V is TRBV19; D is unresolved. The V end lost 7 bases, the J end lost 4 bases, and 17 bases lay between the germline ends. The CDR3 has 15 amino acids. Germline assignment: CDR1 LNHDA and CDR2 SQIVND (reference sequence).

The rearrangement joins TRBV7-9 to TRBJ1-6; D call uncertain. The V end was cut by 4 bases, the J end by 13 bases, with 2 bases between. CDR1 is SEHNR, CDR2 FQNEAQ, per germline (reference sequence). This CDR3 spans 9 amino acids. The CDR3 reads CASSYPLHF. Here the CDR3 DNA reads TGTGCCAGCAGCTACCCCCTCCACTTT.

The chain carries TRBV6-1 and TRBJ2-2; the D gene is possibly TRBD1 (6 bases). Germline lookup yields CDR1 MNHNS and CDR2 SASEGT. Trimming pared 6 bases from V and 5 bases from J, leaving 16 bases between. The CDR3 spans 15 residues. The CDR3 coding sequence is TGTGCCAGCAGGCGACAGGAGGTTCGAACCGGGGAGCTGTTTTTT. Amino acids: CASRRQEVRTGELFF.

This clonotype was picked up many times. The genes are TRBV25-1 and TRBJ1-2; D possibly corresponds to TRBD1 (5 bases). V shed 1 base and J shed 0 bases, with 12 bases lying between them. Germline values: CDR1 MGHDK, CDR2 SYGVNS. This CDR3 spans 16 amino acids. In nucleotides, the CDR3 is TGTGCCAGCAGTGAATCCGGGACCGCTACTAACTATGGCTACACCTTC. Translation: CASSESGTATNYGYTF.

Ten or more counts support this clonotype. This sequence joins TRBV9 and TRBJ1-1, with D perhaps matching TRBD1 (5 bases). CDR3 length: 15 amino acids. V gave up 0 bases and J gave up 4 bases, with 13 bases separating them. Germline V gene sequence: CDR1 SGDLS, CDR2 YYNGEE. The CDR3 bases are TGTGCCAGCAGCGTAGACTCGGGGGGAGGCACTGAAGCTTTCTTT. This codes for CASSVDSGGGTEAFF. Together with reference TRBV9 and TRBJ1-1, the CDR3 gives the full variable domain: DSGVTQTPKHLITATGQRVTLRCSPRSGDLSVYWYQQSLDQGLQFLIQYYNGEERAKGNILERFSAQQFPDLHSELNLSSLELGDSALYFCASSVDSGGGTEAFFGQGTRLTVV.

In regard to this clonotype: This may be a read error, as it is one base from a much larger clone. CDR3 sequence: CASSAGRANVLTF. The DNA of the CDR3 is TGTGCCAGCAGCGCGGGTAGGGCCAACGTCCTGACTTTC. This chain connects TRBV5-8 to TRBJ2-6, with D possibly matching TRBD2 (5 bases). This CDR3 is 13 amino acids long. V was pared by 4 bases and J by 5 bases, with 7 bases between. Germline V gene lookup returns CDR1 SGHTS and CDR2 YDEGEE.

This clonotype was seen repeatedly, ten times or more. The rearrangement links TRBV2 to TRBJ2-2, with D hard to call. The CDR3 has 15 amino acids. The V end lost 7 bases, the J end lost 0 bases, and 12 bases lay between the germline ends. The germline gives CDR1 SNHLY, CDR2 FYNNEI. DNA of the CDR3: TGTGCCAGCAAGGTCGACGTCGCGAACACCGGGGAGCTGTTTTTT. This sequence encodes CASKVDVANTGELFF.

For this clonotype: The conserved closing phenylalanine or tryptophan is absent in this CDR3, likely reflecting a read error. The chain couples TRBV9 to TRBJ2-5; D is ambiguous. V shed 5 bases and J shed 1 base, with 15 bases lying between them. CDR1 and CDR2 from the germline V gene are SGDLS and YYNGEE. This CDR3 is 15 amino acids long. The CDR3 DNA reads TGTGCCAGCAGTGACGCCGCAGGAGTCCAAGAGACCCAGTACCTC. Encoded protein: CASSDAAGVQETQYL.

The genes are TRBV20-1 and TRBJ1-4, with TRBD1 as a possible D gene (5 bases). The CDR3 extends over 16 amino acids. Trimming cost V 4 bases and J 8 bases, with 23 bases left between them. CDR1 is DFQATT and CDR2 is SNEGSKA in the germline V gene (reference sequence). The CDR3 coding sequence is TGCAGTGCTATGGGGCTAGCGGGGAAAGAGACAGAAAAACTGTTTTTT. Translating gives CSAMGLAGKETEKLFF.

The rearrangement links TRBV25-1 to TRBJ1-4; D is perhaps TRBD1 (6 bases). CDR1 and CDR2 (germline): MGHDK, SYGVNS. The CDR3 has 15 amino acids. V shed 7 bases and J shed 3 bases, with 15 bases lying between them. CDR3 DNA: TGTGCCAGCAAATCTTGGACAGAGGCTAATGAAAAACTGTTTTTT. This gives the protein CASKSWTEANEKLFF.

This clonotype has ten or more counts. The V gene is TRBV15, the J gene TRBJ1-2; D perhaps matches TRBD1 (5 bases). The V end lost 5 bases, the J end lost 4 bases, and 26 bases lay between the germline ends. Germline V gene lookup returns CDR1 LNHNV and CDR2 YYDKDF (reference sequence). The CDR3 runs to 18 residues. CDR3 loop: CATSRRETRDAILYGYTF. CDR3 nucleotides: TGTGCCACCAGCCGTCGAGAAACGAGGGACGCTATCCTCTATGGCTACACCTTC.

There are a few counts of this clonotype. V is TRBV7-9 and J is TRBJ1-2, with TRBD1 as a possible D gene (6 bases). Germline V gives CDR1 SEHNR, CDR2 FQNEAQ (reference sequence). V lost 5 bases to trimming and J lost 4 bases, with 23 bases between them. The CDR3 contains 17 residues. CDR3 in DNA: TGTGCCAGCAGCCAAGGAACCCCAGGGGTAAGGGGCTATGGCTACACCTTC. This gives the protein CASSQGTPGVRGYGYTF.

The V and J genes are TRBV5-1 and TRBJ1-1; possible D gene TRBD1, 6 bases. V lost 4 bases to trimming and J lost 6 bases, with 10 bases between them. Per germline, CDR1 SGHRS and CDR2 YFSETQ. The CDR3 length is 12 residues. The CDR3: CASSLTGPEAFF. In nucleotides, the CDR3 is TGCGCCAGCAGCCTGACAGGACCTGAAGCTTTCTTT.

The CDR3 region has the DNA TGCGCCAGCAGCCAGAGGACAGGGATTGGCTATGGCTACACCTTC. Translating it yields CASSQRTGIGYGYTF. The J gene is TRBJ1-2, the V gene TRBV4-3, with 8 bases that match TRBD1. Germline CDR1 is LGHNA and CDR2 is YSLEER. Unmatched junction bases numbered 7, after V lost 3 bases and J lost 4 bases. CDR3 length: 15 amino acids.

The CDR3 coding sequence is TGTGCCATCAGTGAGGGACAGGGAGGCGAAAAACTGTTTTTT. It codes for CAISEGQGGEKLFF. This chain connects TRBV10-3 to TRBJ1-4, with TRBD1 identical over 8 bases. The CDR3 sequence is 14 residues long. The germline gives CDR1 ENHRY, CDR2 SYGVKD. V gave up 2 bases and J gave up 8 bases; unmatched junction bases: 4.

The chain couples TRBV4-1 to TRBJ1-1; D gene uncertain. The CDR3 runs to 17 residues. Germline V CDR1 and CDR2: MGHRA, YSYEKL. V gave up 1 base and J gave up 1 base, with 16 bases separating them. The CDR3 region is CASSQGSRSQPNTEAFF. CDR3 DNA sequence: TGCGCCAGCAGCCAAGGGAGTAGATCACAGCCGAACACTGAAGCTTTCTTT.

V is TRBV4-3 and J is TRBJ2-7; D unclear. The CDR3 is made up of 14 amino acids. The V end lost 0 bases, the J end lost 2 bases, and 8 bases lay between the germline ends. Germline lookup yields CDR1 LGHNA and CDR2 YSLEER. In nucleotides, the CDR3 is TGCGCCAGCAGCCAAGATTGGGGAACCTACGAGCAGTACTTC. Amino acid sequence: CASSQDWGTYEQYF.

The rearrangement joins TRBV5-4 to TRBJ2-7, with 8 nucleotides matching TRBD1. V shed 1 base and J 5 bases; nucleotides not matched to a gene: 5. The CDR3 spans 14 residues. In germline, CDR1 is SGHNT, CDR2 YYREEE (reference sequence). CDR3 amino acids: CASSLSRGLNEQYF. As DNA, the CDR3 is TGTGCCAGCAGCTTGTCCAGGGGGCTGAACGAGCAGTACTTC.